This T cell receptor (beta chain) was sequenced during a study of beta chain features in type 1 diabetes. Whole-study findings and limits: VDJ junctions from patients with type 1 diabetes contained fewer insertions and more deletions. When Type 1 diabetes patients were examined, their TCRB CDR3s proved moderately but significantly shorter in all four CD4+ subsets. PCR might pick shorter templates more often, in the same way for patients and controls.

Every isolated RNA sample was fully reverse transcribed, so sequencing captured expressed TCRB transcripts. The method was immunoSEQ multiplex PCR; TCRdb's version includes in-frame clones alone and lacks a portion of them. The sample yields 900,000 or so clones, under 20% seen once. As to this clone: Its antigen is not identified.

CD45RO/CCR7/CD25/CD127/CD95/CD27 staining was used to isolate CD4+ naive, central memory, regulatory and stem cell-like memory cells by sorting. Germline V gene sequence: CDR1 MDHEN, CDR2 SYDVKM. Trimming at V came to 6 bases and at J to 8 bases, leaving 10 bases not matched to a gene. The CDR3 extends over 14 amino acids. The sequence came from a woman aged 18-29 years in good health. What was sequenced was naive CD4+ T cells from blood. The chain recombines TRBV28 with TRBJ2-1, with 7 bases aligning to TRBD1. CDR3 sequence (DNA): TGTGCCAGCAGGACAGGGAGCCTCATAGATGAGCAGTTCTTC. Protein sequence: CASRTGSLIDEQFF.